The 23 T cell receptor beta chains reported below all come from one sample, sequenced in a study of T cells in tuberculosis. Profiling relied on immunoSEQ multiplex PCR, and the TCRdb table lists in-frame clones only, not all of them. Altogether some 47,000 clones are present, about 95% being singletons, with the ten largest covering approximately 7.6%. The sequenced sample consisted of PBMCs. The receptors were sampled from a donor aged 10 to 29 with latent tuberculosis or without tuberculosis infection.

The rearrangement links TRBV7-9 to TRBJ2-1, with TRBD2 matching 8 bases. This CDR3 is built from 14 residues. Germline CDR1 and CDR2: SEHNR and FQNEAQ (reference sequence). Unmatched junction bases numbered 5, after V lost 3 bases and J lost 7 bases. For the CDR3, the DNA is TGTGCCAGCAGCTTCTTCGGGAGGGAAAATGAGCAGTTCTTC. It is translated as CASSFFGRENEQFF.

J is TRBJ2-1 and V is TRBV6-1; 12 bases match TRBD2. Germline V gives CDR1 MNHNS, CDR2 SASEGT. The ends lost 11 bases at V and 9 bases at J; junction bases unmatched: 5. This CDR3 is built from 12 residues. The CDR3 nucleotides are TGTGCCGGATCGGGACTAGCGGGTGAGCAGTTCTTC. This sequence encodes CAGSGLAGEQFF.

The genes are TRBV25-1 and TRBJ1-1; 7 positions match TRBD1. The germline V gene encodes CDR1 MGHDK and CDR2 SYGVNS. The CDR3 spans 14 residues. V lost 2 bases, J lost 6 bases, and 6 bases stayed unmatched. The CDR3, as DNA: TGTGCCAGCAGTGAACAGGGGGAAGTGGCTGAAGCTTTCTTT. This translates into CASSEQGEVAEAFF.

For the CDR3, the DNA is TGTGCCAGCAGCTTGTTTAGGAGCGGGAGGGACACCGGGGAGCTGTTTTTT. This sequence encodes CASSLFRSGRDTGELFF. The rearrangement uses TRBV5-6 and TRBJ2-2; 10 nucleotides agree with TRBD2. J lost 3 bases, V lost 1 base, and 6 bases had no gene match. CDR1 and CDR2 (germline): SGHDT, YYEEEE. The CDR3 covers 17 residues. Using reference TRBV5-6 and TRBJ2-2 for the parts outside the CDR3, the full variable domain is DAGVTQSPTHLIKTRGQQVTLRCSPKSGHDTVSWYQQALGQGPQFIFQYYEEEERQRGNFPDRFSGHQFPNYSSELNVNALLLGDSALYLCASSLFRSGRDTGELFFGEGSRLTVL.

The genes are TRBV6-1 and TRBJ1-2, with 8 nucleotides matching TRBD1. CDR3 length: 13 residues. Germline V gene lookup returns CDR1 MNHNS and CDR2 SASEGT. V was clipped by 6 bases and J by 4 bases; unmatched bases: 4. CDR3 in DNA: TGTGCCAGCAGGGACGGACAGGGCTATGGCTACACCTTC. It is translated as CASRDGQGYGYTF.

This clone has only one observation. This chain joins TRBV29-1 and TRBJ1-2, with 10 bases lining up with TRBD1. The CDR3 runs 15 residues. J lost 6 bases, V lost 7 bases, and 14 bases had no gene match. Germline lookup yields CDR1 SQVTM and CDR2 ANQGSEA. CDR3 in amino acids: CSARDRGGEVNGYTF. The CDR3 coding sequence is TGCAGCGCCCGGGACAGGGGTGGGGAGGTGAATGGCTACACCTTC.

The rearrangement links TRBV14 to TRBJ1-2; 8 nucleotides match TRBD1. The germline gives CDR1 SGHDN, CDR2 FVKESK. J was trimmed by 2 bases and V by 1 base; bases with no gene match: 3. The CDR3 runs 15 residues. The CDR3 DNA sequence: TGTGCCAGCAGCCAAGCAGGGGGCGCGAACTATGGCTACACCTTC. Amino acids: CASSQAGGANYGYTF. Using reference TRBV14 and TRBJ1-2 for the parts outside the CDR3, the full variable domain is EAGVTQFPSHSVIEKGQTVTLRCDPISGHDNLYWYRRVMGKEIKFLLHFVKESKQDESGMPNNRFLAERTGGTYSTLKVQPAELEDSGVYFCASSQAGGANYGYTFGSGTRLTVV.

The chain recombines TRBV5-1 with TRBJ2-5; D not resolved. V was cut by 0 bases and J by 5 bases, with 5 bases left in between. Germline V gene sequence: CDR1 SGHRS, CDR2 YFSETQ. This CDR3 is 12 amino acids long. The chain's CDR3 is CASSLAEETQYF. The CDR3 bases are TGCGCCAGCAGCTTGGCGGAGGAGACCCAGTACTTC.

A single count supports this clone. The J gene is TRBJ2-7, the V gene TRBV30; D may be TRBD1 (6 bases). V was trimmed by 0 bases and J by 2 bases, leaving 17 bases between them. The germline V gene has CDR1 GTSNPN and CDR2 SVGIG (reference sequence). The CDR3 runs to 16 residues. Here the CDR3 reads CAWSVRRQGMTYEQYF. DNA of the CDR3: TGTGCCTGGAGTGTACGGCGGCAGGGGATGACCTACGAGCAGTACTTC.

This rearrangement joins TRBV19 to TRBJ2-7; a possible D gene is TRBD2 (5 bases). Per germline, CDR1 LNHDA and CDR2 SQIVND (reference sequence). V shed 4 bases and J shed 3 bases, with 16 bases lying between them. This CDR3 contains 15 residues. CDR3 nucleotide sequence: TGTGCCAGTAGTACCCGACTACCCGGGATCTACGAGCAGTACTTC. This codes for CASSTRLPGIYEQYF.

The V gene is TRBV7-9, the J gene TRBJ1-5; a possible D gene is TRBD1 (5 bases). From germline, CDR1 is SEHNR and CDR2 FQNEAQ (reference sequence). There are 16 residues in the CDR3. The ends were cut back, 2 bases at V and 2 bases at J, with 13 bases in the middle. The CDR3 loop is CASSLFGGRGNQPQHF. The CDR3 bases are TGTGCCAGCAGCTTATTCGGGGGAAGAGGCAATCAGCCCCAGCATTTT. The full variable domain, in which reference TRBV7-9 and TRBJ1-5 provide the parts outside the CDR3, is DTGVSQNPRHKITKRGQNVTFRCDPISEHNRLYWYRQTLGQGPEFLTYFQNEAQLEKSRLLSDRFSAERPKGSFSTLEIQRTEQGDSAMYLCASSLFGGRGNQPQHFGDGTRLSIL.

The J gene is TRBJ2-1, the V gene TRBV7-2; no clear D. V gave up 5 bases and J gave up 12 bases, with 17 bases separating them. The V gene's germline CDR1 is SGHTA and CDR2 FQGNSA. This CDR3 has 13 residues. The CDR3 coding sequence is TGTGCCAGCAGCCCCCGGCCCCTTACGGGGCAGTTCTTC. Residues: CASSPRPLTGQFF.

V is TRBV19 and J is TRBJ1-5, with TRBD1 as a possible D gene (5 bases). The CDR3 extends over 18 amino acids. Trimming cost V 0 bases and J 0 bases, with 15 bases left between them. Germline CDR1 and CDR2: LNHDA and SQIVND (reference sequence). CDR3 loop: CASSIDDSLSYSNQPQHF. CDR3 sequence (DNA): TGTGCCAGTAGTATAGACGACAGCTTATCCTATAGCAATCAGCCCCAGCATTTT.

This clone was counted between two and nine times. This chain connects TRBV5-4 to TRBJ1-6, with 8 positions matching TRBD1. This CDR3 comprises 15 residues. Germline V lookup: CDR1 SGHNT, CDR2 YYREEE (reference sequence). V was clipped by 2 bases and J by 7 bases; unmatched bases: 5. CDR3 residues: CASSLGQGENSPLHF. In nucleotides, the CDR3 is TGTGCCAGCAGCTTAGGACAGGGCGAAAATTCACCCCTCCACTTT.

The gene calls are TRBV4-2 and TRBJ2-1, with TRBD2 identical over 8 bases. The germline V gene has CDR1 LGHNA and CDR2 YNFKEQ. Unmatched junction bases numbered 9, after V lost 2 bases and J lost 0 bases. The CDR3 runs to 18 residues. The CDR3 here is CASSQTRSGRSSYNEQFF. In nucleotides, the CDR3 is TGTGCCAGCAGCCAAACCAGGAGCGGGAGAAGCTCCTACAATGAGCAGTTCTTC.

The chain combines TRBV30 with TRBJ2-1, with 12 bases lining up with TRBD2. The length of the CDR3 is 14 residues. The germline gives CDR1 GTSNPN, CDR2 SVGIG (reference sequence). The trim removed 4 bases at V and 8 bases at J, leaving 6 bases unmatched. In DNA, the CDR3 is TGTGCCTGGAAGAGACTAGCGGGAGAATATGAGCAGTTCTTC. Amino acids: CAWKRLAGEYEQFF.

This chain joins TRBV10-3 and TRBJ2-5; 8 positions agree with TRBD2. The CDR3 runs to 15 residues. Trimming cost V 4 bases and J 2 bases; bases outside gene matches: 6. Germline V lookup: CDR1 ENHRY, CDR2 SYGVKD. Here the CDR3 DNA reads TGTGCCATCAGTGTTGCGGGAGGAGGGCAAGAGACCCAGTACTTC. Its protein is CAISVAGGGQETQYF.

Here the CDR3 reads CASSLRDRRLTNEKLFF. The CDR3, as DNA: TGTGCCAGCAGCTTAAGGGACAGACGTTTAACTAATGAAAAACTGTTTTTT. This chain connects TRBV11-2 to TRBJ1-4; the match to TRBD1 covers 7 bases. The germline V gene has CDR1 SGHAT and CDR2 FQNNGV. This CDR3 has 17 amino acids. The V segment lost 2 bases and the J segment 1 base; nucleotides outside the gene matches: 7.

Only one count was recorded for this clone. The chain couples TRBV7-8 to TRBJ1-1; D is unclear. With 0 bases removed from V and 3 bases from J, the gap between germline ends came to 14 bases. This CDR3 comprises 16 residues. Germline V gives CDR1 SGHVS, CDR2 FQNEAQ. The CDR3 spells CASSLAPGIVDTEAFF. The CDR3 region has the DNA TGTGCCAGCAGCTTAGCCCCGGGGATTGTGGACACTGAAGCTTTCTTT.

The V call is TRBV9, the J call TRBJ2-4, with D tentatively TRBD2 (6 bases). The germline CDR1 and CDR2 sequences are SGDLS and YYNGEE. The CDR3 has 18 residues. The germline V and J ends were trimmed by 0 bases and 0 bases, with 16 bases remaining between them. CDR3 nucleotides: TGTGCCAGCAGCGTAGGGCCGAGGCGGGGACTAGCCAAAAACATTCAGTACTTC. This gives the protein CASSVGPRRGLAKNIQYF.

A word on this clone: This likely comes from a read error, as the CDR3 has no conserved phenylalanine or tryptophan at its end. No DNA is shown, since the ends of the CDR3 on it are uncertain; the CDR3 is the one TCRdb lists. The chain couples TRBV6-4 to TRBJ1-2. Germline-derived CDR1 and CDR2 are MRHNA and SNTAGT. The CDR3 is 9 amino acids in total, end residues counted. CDR3 residues: CASFVEVPP.

V usage is TRBV30 and J usage is TRBJ1-5, with TRBD1 matching 9 bases. The V segment lost 0 bases and the J segment 1 base; nucleotides outside the gene matches: 4. Germline-derived CDR1 and CDR2 are GTSNPN and SVGIG (reference sequence). This CDR3 has 16 residues. The CDR3, as DNA: TGTGCCTGGAGTGTAAACAGGGGGCAAAGCAATCAGCCCCAGCATTTT. This codes for CAWSVNRGQSNQPQHF. Drawing the rest from reference TRBV30 and TRBJ1-5, the complete variable domain is SQTIHQWPATLVQPVGSPLSLECTVEGTSNPNLYWYRQAAGRGLQLLFYSVGIGQISSEVPQNLSASRPQDRQFILSSKKLLLSDSGFYLCAWSVNRGQSNQPQHFGDGTRLSIL.

This chain links TRBV2 with TRBJ2-1; D call uncertain. The CDR3 sequence is 16 residues long. V was cut by 5 bases and J by 2 bases, with 16 bases left in between. Per germline, CDR1 SNHLY and CDR2 FYNNEI. CDR3 in amino acids: CASSPTLGPAYNEQFF. Here the CDR3 DNA reads TGTGCCAGCAGTCCTACATTGGGCCCAGCCTACAATGAGCAGTTCTTC.